Shown below are 2 T cell receptor beta chains from a single sample sequenced in a study of blood T cell repertoires in COVID-19. Sequenced by immunoSEQ multiplex PCR; TCRdb stores in-frame clones only, minus some. The sample has around 300,000 clones, 83% seen once. Sequences were obtained from peripheral blood. The origin of the receptors is a man aged 30 to 39 with active or convalescent COVID-19.

The chain is built from TRBV28 and TRBJ2-7; 10 nucleotides agree with TRBD1. Germline V lookup: CDR1 MDHEN, CDR2 SYDVKM. The CDR3 extends over 14 amino acids. Trimming took 3 bases from V and 3 from J; bases not matched to a gene: 2. CDR3 residues: CASSLRTGGYEQYF. The CDR3 coding sequence is TGTGCCAGCAGTTTGAGGACAGGGGGCTACGAGCAGTACTTC.

The rearrangement uses TRBV25-1 and TRBJ1-5; perhaps TRBD1 as D (5 bases). In germline, CDR1 is MGHDK, CDR2 SYGVNS. The CDR3 has 17 residues. Trimming shortened V by 1 base and J by 0 bases, and 13 bases separated the two germline ends. The CDR3 reads CASSESAKGNSNQPQHF. The CDR3 nucleotides read TGTGCCAGCAGTGAATCGGCAAAGGGGAATAGCAATCAGCCCCAGCATTTT. The full variable domain, in which reference TRBV25-1 and TRBJ1-5 provide the parts outside the CDR3, is EADIYQTPRYLVIGTGKKITLECSQTMGHDKMYWYQQDPGMELHLIHYSYGVNSTEKGDLSSESTVSRIRTEHFPLTLESARPSHTSQYLCASSESAKGNSNQPQHFGDGTRLSIL.